The clone carrying this T cell receptor (beta chain) was detected only a few times. The antigen is unknown. The record originates from a study of T cells in Graves' hyperthyroidism and ophthalmopathy. Overall study findings and caveats: Most expanded thyroid clonotypes above 0.001 recurred in blood. Ophthalmopathy was separated from stable hyperthyroidism by a 13 V-J model.

The germline V gene encodes CDR1 MDHEN and CDR2 SYDVKM. The CDR3 length is 15 residues. Trimming removed 10 bases from V and 3 bases from J; junction bases left unmatched: 14. From RNA transcripts, TCR beta CDR3 regions were amplified. HTBI primers drove first-round RT-PCR of the TCR CDR3. TCRdb fed the multiplex PCR reads into MiXCR, producing one record per CDR3 protein. The data hold 550,000 to 600,000 distinct CDR3 sequences, with under 60% observed a single time. Researchers barred patients who had uncontrolled infection, other autoimmune disease, pregnancy or lactation. Each diagnosis was grounded in clinical symptoms, serum thyroxine and TRAb, thyroid ultrasound, and orbital computed tomography.

Sequencing used peripheral blood or thyroid tissue (not recorded which). This chain connects TRBV28 to TRBJ2-7, with 8 nucleotides matching TRBD2. This clonotype was obtained from an adult woman with Graves' disease, either hyperthyroidism or ophthalmopathy (not recorded which). The CDR3 loop reads CATSPSGGRYYEQYF. The CDR3 bases are TGTGCCACTAGCCCCTCTGGCGGGAGGTACTACGAGCAGTACTTC.